The 15 T cell receptor beta chains below all came from one sample that was sequenced in a study of T-cell memory formation after mild COVID-19. TCRdb called the 5' RACE reads again in MiXCR, with one record for every CDR3 protein. The repertoire holds approximately 430,000 distinct CDR3 sequences, with 23% as singletons. The source material was PBMCs or a T cell subset sorted from them (not recorded which). The receptors were sampled from an adult woman who had mild COVID-19 (a few samples of this study predate the infection). Cell type and time point are not known.

This clonotype has at least ten counts. This chain links TRBV29-1 with TRBJ1-4; D ambiguous. Trimming shortened V by 7 bases and J by 0 bases, and 6 bases separated the two germline ends. The CDR3 length is 12 residues. Germline V CDR1 and CDR2: SQVTM, ANQGSEA. Written as DNA, the CDR3 is TGCAGCGGGGCAACAACTAATGAAAAACTGTTTTTT. This gives the protein CSGATTNEKLFF.

The J gene is TRBJ2-4, the V gene TRBV7-9, with TRBD1 as a possible D gene (6 bases). Trimming took 5 bases from V and 0 from J, leaving 17 bases between them. CDR1 is SEHNR, CDR2 FQNEAQ, per germline (reference sequence). CDR3 length: 17 amino acids. The CDR3 coding sequence is TGTGCCAGCAGCCCAGAGGGACATCGGCTAGCCAAAAACATTCAGTACTTC. Its protein product is CASSPEGHRLAKNIQYF.

The genes are TRBV20-1 and TRBJ2-5; 8 nucleotides match TRBD2. Germline-derived CDR1 and CDR2 are DFQATT and SNEGSKA (reference sequence). The CDR3 has 15 amino acids. V lost 5 bases to trimming and J lost 6 bases; unmatched junction nucleotides: 14. CDR3 sequence reads: CSASSEVAGWKTQYF. CDR3 coding DNA: TGCAGTGCTTCGTCTGAAGTAGCGGGATGGAAGACCCAGTACTTC.

This chain links TRBV12-3 or TRBV12-4 with TRBJ2-7; 9 bases agree with TRBD2. V was pared by 8 bases and J by 4 bases, with 9 bases of the junction left unmatched. The CDR3 has 14 amino acids. This CDR3 is CASSPPGLAYEQYF. For the CDR3, the DNA is TGTGCCAGCTCACCACCGGGACTAGCTTACGAGCAGTACTTC.

The chain has TRBV7-2 and TRBJ2-2, with D maybe TRBD1 (6 bases). This CDR3 comprises 15 residues. Trimming removed 5 bases at V and 4 bases at J, with 14 bases between. In germline, CDR1 is SGHTA, CDR2 FQGNSA. The CDR3 reads CASSVNPGVTGELFF. Written as DNA, the CDR3 is TGTGCCAGCAGCGTAAACCCAGGGGTCACCGGGGAGCTGTTTTTT.

This clonotype was detected only a few times. The chain uses TRBV20-1 and TRBJ2-1; D remains unclear. The CDR3 loop spans 15 amino acids. The ends were cut back, 0 bases at V and 0 bases at J, with 9 bases in the middle. CDR1 DFQATT and CDR2 SNEGSKA come from the germline V gene (reference sequence). The CDR3 is CSARDRHYSYNEQFF. The CDR3 DNA reads as TGCAGTGCTAGAGATAGACACTACTCCTACAATGAGCAGTTCTTC.

This clonotype was observed at least ten times. J is TRBJ1-2 and V is TRBV29-1; 7 bases agree with TRBD1. V was pared by 6 bases and J by 4 bases, with 11 bases of the junction left unmatched. Per germline, CDR1 SQVTM and CDR2 ANQGSEA. The CDR3 sequence is 14 residues long. Here the CDR3 DNA reads TGCAGCGTGAGGACAGGCCCGACCCTCTATGGCTACACCTTC. Encoded protein: CSVRTGPTLYGYTF.

In this sample, this clonotype turned up a few times. The rearrangement uses TRBV12-3 or TRBV12-4 and TRBJ2-1; D uncertain. V was trimmed by 7 bases and J by 5 bases, leaving 6 bases between them. CDR3 length equals 11 residues. This CDR3 reads CASISNNEQFF. CDR3 sequence (DNA): TGTGCCAGCATTTCAAACAATGAGCAGTTCTTC.

In its sample, this clonotype was seen many times. V and J are TRBV6-2 or TRBV6-3 and TRBJ1-5, with TRBD1 matching 9 bases. V shed 8 bases, J shed 4 bases, and the junction held 18 bases outside the gene matches. This CDR3 is built from 18 residues. Per germline, CDR1 MNHEY and CDR2 SVGEGT. The CDR3 here is CASSETDRGDGANQPQHF. CDR3 bases: TGTGCCAGCTCGGAGACGGACAGGGGTGACGGGGCAAATCAGCCCCAGCATTTT.

The gene calls are TRBV29-1 and TRBJ2-7; D gene ambiguous. This CDR3 is built from 13 residues. The V gene lost 4 bases and the J gene lost 3 bases, with 13 bases spanning the gap. Looked up from germline, CDR1 is SQVTM and CDR2 is ANQGSEA. CDR3 in DNA: TGCAGCGTTGTCATCTTGGCCCACTACGAGCAGTACTTC. Its protein is CSVVILAHYEQYF.

The chain uses TRBV18 and TRBJ2-1; 11 bases are shared with TRBD2. The CDR3 runs 13 residues. The V segment lost 5 bases and the J segment 8 bases; nucleotides outside the gene matches: 2. Germline assignment: CDR1 KGHSH and CDR2 LQKENI. The CDR3 sequence is CASSRGLADEQFF. The CDR3 DNA follows: TGTGCCAGCTCAAGGGGACTAGCGGATGAGCAGTTCTTC.

V and J are TRBV18 and TRBJ2-5; D gene unclear. V shed 6 bases and J shed 1 base, with 9 bases lying between them. The germline V gene encodes CDR1 KGHSH and CDR2 LQKENI. The CDR3 totals 13 residues. CDR3 nucleotide sequence: TGTGCCAGCTCCCCTAATTTCCAAGAGACCCAGTACTTC. Protein product: CASSPNFQETQYF.

The chain carries TRBV6-5 and TRBJ2-5, with TRBD1 matching over 12 bases. J lost 1 base, V lost 6 bases, and 3 bases had no gene match. Germline V gene lookup returns CDR1 MNHEY and CDR2 SVGAGI. The CDR3 contains 15 residues. The CDR3 reads CASSRDRGPQETQYF. The DNA of the CDR3 is TGTGCCAGCAGCCGGGACAGGGGGCCCCAAGAGACCCAGTACTTC.

This clonotype appeared a few times. The chain recombines TRBV20-1 with TRBJ1-2; possibly TRBD1 for D (6 bases). The CDR3 length is 15 residues. Germline CDR1 is DFQATT and CDR2 is SNEGSKA (reference sequence). V was shortened by 5 bases and J by 0 bases, with 16 bases between the two germline ends. CDR3 sequence reads: CSADRGGFANYGYTF. For the CDR3, the DNA is TGCAGTGCTGACCGAGGGGGGTTTGCTAACTATGGCTACACCTTC.

This clonotype has more than one count but fewer than ten. This chain uses TRBV25-1 with TRBJ1-4, with TRBD1 matching over 9 bases. The germline CDR1 and CDR2 sequences are MGHDK and SYGVNS. J was trimmed by 7 bases and V by 5 bases; bases with no gene match: 8. The CDR3 loop spans 15 amino acids. Here the CDR3 reads CASSSSQGAGEKLFF. In nucleotides, the CDR3 is TGTGCCAGCAGTTCCTCACAGGGGGCTGGTGAAAAACTGTTTTTT.